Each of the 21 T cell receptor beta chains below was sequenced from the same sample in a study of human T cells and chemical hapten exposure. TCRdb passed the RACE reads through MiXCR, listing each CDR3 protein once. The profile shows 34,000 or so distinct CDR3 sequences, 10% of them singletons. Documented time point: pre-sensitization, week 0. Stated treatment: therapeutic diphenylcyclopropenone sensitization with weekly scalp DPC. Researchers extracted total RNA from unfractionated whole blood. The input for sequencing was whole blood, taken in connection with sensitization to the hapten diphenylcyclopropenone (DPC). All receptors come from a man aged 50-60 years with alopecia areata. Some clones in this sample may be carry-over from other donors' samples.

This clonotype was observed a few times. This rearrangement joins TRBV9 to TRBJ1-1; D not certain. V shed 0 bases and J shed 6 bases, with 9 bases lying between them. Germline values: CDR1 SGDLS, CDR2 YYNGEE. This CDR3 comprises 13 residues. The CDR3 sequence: CASSVGGSSEAFF. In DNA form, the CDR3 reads TGTGCCAGCAGCGTAGGAGGGTCTTCTGAAGCTTTCTTT. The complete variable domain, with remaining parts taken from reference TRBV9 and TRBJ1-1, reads DSGVTQTPKHLITATGQRVTLRCSPRSGDLSVYWYQQSLDQGLQFLIQYYNGEERAKGNILERFSAQQFPDLHSELNLSSLELGDSALYFCASSVGGSSEAFFGQGTRLTVV.

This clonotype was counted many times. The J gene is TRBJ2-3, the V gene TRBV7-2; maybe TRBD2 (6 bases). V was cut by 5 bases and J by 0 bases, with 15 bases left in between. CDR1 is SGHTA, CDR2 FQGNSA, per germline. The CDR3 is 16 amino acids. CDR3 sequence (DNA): TGTGCCAGCAGCCCCCGCGGGACTTTTAGCACAGATACGCAGTATTTT. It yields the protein CASSPRGTFSTDTQYF. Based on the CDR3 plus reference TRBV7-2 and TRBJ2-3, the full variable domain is GAGVSQSPSNKVTEKGKDVELRCDPISGHTALYWYRQSLGQGLEFLIYFQGNSAPDKSGLPSDRFSAERTGGSVSTLTIQRTQQEDSAVYLCASSPRGTFSTDTQYFGPGTRLTVL.

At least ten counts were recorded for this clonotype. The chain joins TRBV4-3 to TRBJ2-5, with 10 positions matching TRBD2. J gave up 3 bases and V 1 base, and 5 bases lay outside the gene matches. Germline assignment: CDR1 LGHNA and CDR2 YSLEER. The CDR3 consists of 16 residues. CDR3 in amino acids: CASSQGELAGKETQYF. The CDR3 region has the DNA TGCGCCAGCAGCCAAGGGGAACTAGCGGGAAAAGAGACCCAGTACTTC.

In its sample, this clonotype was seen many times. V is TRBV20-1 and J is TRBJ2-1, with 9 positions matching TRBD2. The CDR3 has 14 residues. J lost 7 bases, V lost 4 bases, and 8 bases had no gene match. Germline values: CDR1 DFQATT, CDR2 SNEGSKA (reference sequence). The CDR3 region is CSAIPGLAVNEQFF. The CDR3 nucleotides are TGCAGTGCTATTCCGGGACTAGCTGTTAATGAGCAGTTCTTC.

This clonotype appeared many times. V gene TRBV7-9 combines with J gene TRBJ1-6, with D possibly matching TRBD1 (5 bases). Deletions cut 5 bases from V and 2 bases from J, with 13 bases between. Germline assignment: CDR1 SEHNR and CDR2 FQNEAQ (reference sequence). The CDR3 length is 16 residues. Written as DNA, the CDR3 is TGTGCCAGCAGCAGCCCTCAGGGCCCCTATAATTCACCCCTCCACTTT. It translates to CASSSPQGPYNSPLHF.

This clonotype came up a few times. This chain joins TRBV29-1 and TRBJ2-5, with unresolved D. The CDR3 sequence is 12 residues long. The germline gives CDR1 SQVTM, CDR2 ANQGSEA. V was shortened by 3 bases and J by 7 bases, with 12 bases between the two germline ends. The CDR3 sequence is CSVESKIRTQYF. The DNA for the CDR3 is TGCAGCGTTGAGTCCAAGATTAGGACCCAGTACTTC.

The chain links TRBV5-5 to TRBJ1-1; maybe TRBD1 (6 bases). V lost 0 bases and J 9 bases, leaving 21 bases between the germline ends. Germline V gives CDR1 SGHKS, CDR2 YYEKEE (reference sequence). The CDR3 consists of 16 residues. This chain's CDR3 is CASSLEHSDSHLKAFF. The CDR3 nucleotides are TGTGCCAGCAGCTTGGAGCATTCGGACAGCCATCTGAAAGCTTTCTTT.

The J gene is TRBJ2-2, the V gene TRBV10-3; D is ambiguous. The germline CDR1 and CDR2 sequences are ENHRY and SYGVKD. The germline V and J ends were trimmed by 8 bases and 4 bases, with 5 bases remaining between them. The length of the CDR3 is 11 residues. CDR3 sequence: CAIQSTGELFF. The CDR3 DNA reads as TGTGCCATCCAAAGCACCGGGGAGCTGTTTTTT.

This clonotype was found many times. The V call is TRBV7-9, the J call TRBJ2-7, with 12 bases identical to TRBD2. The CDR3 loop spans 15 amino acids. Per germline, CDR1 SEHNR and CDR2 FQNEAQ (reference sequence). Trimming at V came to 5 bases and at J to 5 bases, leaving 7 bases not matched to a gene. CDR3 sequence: CASSPRTSGINEQYF. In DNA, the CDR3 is TGTGCCAGCAGCCCAAGGACTAGCGGGATCAACGAGCAGTACTTC.

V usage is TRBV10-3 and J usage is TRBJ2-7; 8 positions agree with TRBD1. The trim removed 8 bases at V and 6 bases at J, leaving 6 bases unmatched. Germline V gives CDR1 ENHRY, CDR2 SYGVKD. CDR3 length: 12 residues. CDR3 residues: CAIGIGQGEQYF. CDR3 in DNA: TGTGCCATCGGAATCGGACAGGGCGAGCAGTACTTC.

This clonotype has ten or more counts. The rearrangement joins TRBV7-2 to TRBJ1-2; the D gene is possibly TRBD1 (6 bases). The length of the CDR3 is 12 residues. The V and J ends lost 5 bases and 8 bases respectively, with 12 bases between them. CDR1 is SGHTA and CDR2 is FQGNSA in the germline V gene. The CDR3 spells CASSTPTGGYTF. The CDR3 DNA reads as TGTGCCAGCAGCACGCCGACAGGCGGCTACACCTTC. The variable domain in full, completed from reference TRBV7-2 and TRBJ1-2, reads GAGVSQSPSNKVTEKGKDVELRCDPISGHTALYWYRQSLGQGLEFLIYFQGNSAPDKSGLPSDRFSAERTGGSVSTLTIQRTQQEDSAVYLCASSTPTGGYTFGSGTRLTVV.

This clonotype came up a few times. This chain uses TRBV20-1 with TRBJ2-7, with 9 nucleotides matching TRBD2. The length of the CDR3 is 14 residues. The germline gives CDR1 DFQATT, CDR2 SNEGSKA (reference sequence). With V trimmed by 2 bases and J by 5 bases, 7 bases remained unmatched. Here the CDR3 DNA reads TGCAGTGCTAGATTGTCTAGCGGGATCGACGAGCAGTACTTC. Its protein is CSARLSSGIDEQYF.

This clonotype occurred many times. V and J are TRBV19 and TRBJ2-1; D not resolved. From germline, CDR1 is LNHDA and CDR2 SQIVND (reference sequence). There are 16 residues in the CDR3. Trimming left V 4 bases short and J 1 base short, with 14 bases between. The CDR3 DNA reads TGTGCCAGTAGTAACATCGCCACTATTTCCTACAATGAGCAGTTCTTC. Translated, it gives CASSNIATISYNEQFF.

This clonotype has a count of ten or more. CDR3: CASSRGRTDTQYF. For the CDR3, the DNA is TGTGCCAGCTCAAGGGGCCGCACAGATACGCAGTATTTT. The chain combines TRBV18 with TRBJ2-3; possibly TRBD1 for D (5 bases). Germline CDR1 and CDR2: KGHSH and LQKENI. CDR3 length: 13 amino acids. The V and J ends lost 5 bases and 1 base respectively, with 7 bases between them.

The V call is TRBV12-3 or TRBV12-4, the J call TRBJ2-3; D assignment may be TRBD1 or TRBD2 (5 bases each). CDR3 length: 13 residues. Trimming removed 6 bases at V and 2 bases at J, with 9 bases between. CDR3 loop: CASRWDATDTQYF. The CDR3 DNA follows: TGTGCCAGCAGATGGGACGCCACAGATACGCAGTATTTT.

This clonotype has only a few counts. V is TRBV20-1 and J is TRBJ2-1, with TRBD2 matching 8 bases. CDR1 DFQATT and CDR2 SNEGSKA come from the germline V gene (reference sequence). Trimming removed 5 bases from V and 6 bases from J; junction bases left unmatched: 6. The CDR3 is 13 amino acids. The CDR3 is CSAWTSPSNEQFF. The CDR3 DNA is TGCAGTGCTTGGACTAGCCCATCCAATGAGCAGTTCTTC.

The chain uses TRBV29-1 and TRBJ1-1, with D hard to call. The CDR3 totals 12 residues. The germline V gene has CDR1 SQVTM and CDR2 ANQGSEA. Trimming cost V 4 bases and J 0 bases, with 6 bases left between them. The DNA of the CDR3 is TGCAGCGTTGTGTCGATGAACACTGAAGCTTTCTTT. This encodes CSVVSMNTEAFF.

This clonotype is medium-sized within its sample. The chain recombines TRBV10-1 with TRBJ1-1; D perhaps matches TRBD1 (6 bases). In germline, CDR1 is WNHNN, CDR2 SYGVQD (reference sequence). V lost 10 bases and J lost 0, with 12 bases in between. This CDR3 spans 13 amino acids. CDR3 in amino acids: CATRQEMNTEAFF. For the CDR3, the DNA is TGCGCCACCAGACAGGAGATGAACACTGAAGCTTTCTTT.

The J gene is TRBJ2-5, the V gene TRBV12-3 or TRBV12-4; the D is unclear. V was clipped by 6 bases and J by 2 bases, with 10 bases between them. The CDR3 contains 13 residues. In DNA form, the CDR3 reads TGTGCCAGCAGCTCAGGTTTACAAGAGACCCAGTACTTC. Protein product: CASSSGLQETQYF.

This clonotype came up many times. The CDR3 protein is CASSLVLAGEQYF. The DNA of the CDR3 is TGTGCCAGCAGTTTAGTACTAGCGGGCGAGCAGTACTTC. The chain combines TRBV27 with TRBJ2-7; TRBD2 matches at 9 bases. The CDR3 consists of 13 residues. Trimming at V came to 2 bases and at J to 6 bases, leaving 2 bases not matched to a gene. The germline gives CDR1 MNHEY, CDR2 SMNVEV (reference sequence).

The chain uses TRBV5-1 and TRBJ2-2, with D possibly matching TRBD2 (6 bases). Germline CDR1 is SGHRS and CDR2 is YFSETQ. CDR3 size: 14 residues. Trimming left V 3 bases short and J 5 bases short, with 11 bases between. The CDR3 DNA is TGCGCCAGCAGCTCCGGGAGTGGGACCGGGGAGCTGTTTTTT. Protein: CASSSGSGTGELFF.